This T cell receptor beta chain originates from a study of shared clonotypes between healthy human individuals. Study-wide results and limits: Few donors restricted represented genetic and exposure-history diversity. Depth of sequencing was expected to influence donor clonotype sharing. Apart from blood, nothing was sampled; tissue repertoires likely differ.

Points on this clone: The target antigen is unknown.

Some clones are missing from TCRdb's copy, which holds only in-frame ones; the method was immunoSEQ multiplex PCR. The sample includes about 580,000 clones, 95% to 98% seen only once; the top ten take 0.3%. CD45RO-negative, CCR7-positively selected cells formed the naive CD8 fraction, excluding terminally differentiated effector memory CD45RA+ cells. This CDR3 has 11 residues. The V end was cut by 9 bases, the J end by 4 bases, with 9 bases between. Germline V gene sequence: CDR1 MNHEY, CDR2 SVGAGI. The genes are TRBV6-5 and TRBJ2-5; D uncertain. This receptor was taken from a man aged 25 to 40 in good health. Sequenced sample: naive CD8+ T cells sorted from blood. The CDR3 reads CASRWRETQYF. CDR3 nucleotide sequence: TGTGCCAGTAGGTGGAGAGAGACCCAGTACTTC.